This T cell receptor beta chain was found in a study of graft-versus-host responses after intestinal transplantation. Note on this clone: What it binds is not known.

The table came from immunoSEQ multiplex PCR; TCRdb's copy has only in-frame clones and leaves some out. This sample has roughly 120,000 clones; 85% to 95% occur once, and the top ten carry more than 2.5%. The specimen was unstimulated CD8+ T cells sorted from spleen or lymph node cells, collected before intestinal transplant. The TCR sequence derives from a human donor who received an intestinal transplant.

The CDR3 sequence: CASTHRGPNTGELFF. The DNA for the CDR3 is TGTGCCAGTACCCACAGGGGACCGAACACCGGGGAGCTGTTTTTT. The chain has TRBV19 and TRBJ2-2, with 7 bases that match TRBD1. V lost 7 bases, J lost 0 bases, and 5 bases stayed unmatched. Per germline, CDR1 LNHDA and CDR2 SQIVND (reference sequence). The CDR3 totals 15 residues.